This passage covers 29 T cell receptor beta chains from one sample sequenced in a study of vaccination effects on CD4 cells after COVID-19. Data came from immunoSEQ multiplex PCR; TCRdb stores just in-frame clones and leaves some out. Found here are roughly 36,000 clones, 65% to 85% of them singletons; the top ten hold around 3%. Cells that had been cultured for less than 13 days were the source of isolated CD4+ T cells. Their target antigens are unknown. Sample: CD4+ T cells from PBMCs cultured without peptide, taken before COVID-19 vaccination. The receptor source for this set is a human donor who received a COVID-19 vaccine.

V and J are TRBV5-1 and TRBJ2-5; weak D call: TRBD2 (5 bases). This CDR3 region has 14 residues. The germline V and J ends were trimmed by 1 base and 1 base, with 8 bases remaining between them. Germline V lookup: CDR1 SGHRS, CDR2 YFSETQ. Here the CDR3 DNA reads TGCGCCAGCAGCTTGACTGGACTCCAAGAGACCCAGTACTTC. This gives the protein CASSLTGLQETQYF.

The V gene is TRBV2, the J gene TRBJ2-1; TRBD2 might be the D (5 bases). V lost 6 bases, J lost 7 bases, and 19 bases lay in between. The germline V gene encodes CDR1 SNHLY and CDR2 FYNNEI. This CDR3 is built from 15 residues. The CDR3 DNA is TGTGCCAGCAGGCTCCCGGGAACGCCGGGGAATGAGCAGTTCTTC. This codes for CASRLPGTPGNEQFF. Looking up the rest from reference TRBV2 and TRBJ2-1 gives the full variable domain: EPEVTQTPSHQVTQMGQEVILRCVPISNHLYFYWYRQILGQKVEFLVSFYNNEISEKSEIFDDQFSVERPDGSNFTLKIRSTKLEDSAMYFCASRLPGTPGNEQFFGPGTRLTVL.

The chain uses TRBV3-1 (or the pseudogene TRBV3-2) and TRBJ2-7; no firm D call. Trimming removed 5 bases from V and 2 bases from J, with 7 bases in between. The CDR3 has 12 residues. Germline lookup yields CDR1 LGHDT and CDR2 YNNKEL (reference sequence). For the CDR3, the DNA is TGTGCCAGCAGCGGCAACACCTACGAGCAGTACTTC. The encoded protein is CASSGNTYEQYF.

The gene calls are TRBV18 and TRBJ1-2; the D is unclear. This CDR3 comprises 14 residues. Looked up from germline, CDR1 is KGHSH and CDR2 is LQKENI. V was clipped by 1 base and J by 0 bases, with 6 bases between them. CDR3: CASSPRSANYGYTF. As DNA, the CDR3 is TGTGCCAGCTCACCACGAAGCGCTAACTATGGCTACACCTTC. Variable domain in full (rest from reference TRBV18 and TRBJ1-2): NAGVMQNPRHLVRRRGQEARLRCSPMKGHSHVYWYRQLPEEGLKFMVYLQKENIIDESGMPKERFSAEFPKEGPSILRIQQVVRGDSAAYFCASSPRSANYGYTFGSGTRLTVV.

The chain couples TRBV15 to TRBJ1-6; D gene unclear. This CDR3 spans 16 amino acids. V lost 3 bases to trimming and J lost 0 bases, with 9 bases between them. CDR1 LNHNV and CDR2 YYDKDF come from the germline V gene (reference sequence). The CDR3 here is CATSRALSSYNSPLHF. CDR3 in DNA: TGTGCCACCAGCAGGGCCCTAAGCTCCTATAATTCACCCCTCCACTTT.

This rearrangement joins TRBV25-1 to TRBJ1-2, with D uncertain. Trimming took 2 bases from V and 4 from J, leaving 14 bases between them. The CDR3 runs 15 residues. Germline lookup yields CDR1 MGHDK and CDR2 SYGVNS. CDR3 sequence reads: CASSEGVDRSYGYTF. As DNA, the CDR3 is TGTGCCAGCAGTGAAGGGGTCGACCGGTCCTATGGCTACACCTTC.

This clone was seen only once. The rearrangement links TRBV30 to TRBJ2-7; D ambiguous. The CDR3 length is 11 residues. V lost 1 base and J 7 bases, leaving 8 bases between the germline ends. Germline values: CDR1 GTSNPN, CDR2 SVGIG (reference sequence). The CDR3 coding sequence is TGTGCCTGGAGTGGGACCGGGGAGCAGTACTTC. It codes for CAWSGTGEQYF.

The V call is TRBV15, the J call TRBJ2-6, with unresolved D. The ends were cut back, 5 bases at V and 1 base at J, with 6 bases in the middle. Germline V gene sequence: CDR1 LNHNV, CDR2 YYDKDF (reference sequence). This CDR3 comprises 14 residues. The CDR3 reads CATSLVSGANVLTF. The CDR3 bases are TGTGCCACCAGCTTAGTTTCTGGGGCCAACGTCCTGACTTTC. The variable domain in full, with the rest retrieved from reference TRBV15 and TRBJ2-6, is DAMVIQNPRYQVTQFGKPVTLSCSQTLNHNVMYWYQQKSSQAPKLLFHYYDKDFNNEADTPDNFQSRRPNTSFCFLDIRSPGLGDTAMYLCATSLVSGANVLTFGAGSRLTVL.

The chain joins TRBV25-1 to TRBJ2-1, with D possibly being TRBD1 (6 bases). With 4 bases removed from V and 2 bases from J, the gap between germline ends came to 12 bases. Germline V gene sequence: CDR1 MGHDK, CDR2 SYGVNS. The CDR3 totals 15 residues. The CDR3 reads CASSARQVTYNEQFF. The CDR3 nucleotides read TGTGCCAGCAGTGCCCGACAGGTAACCTACAATGAGCAGTTCTTC.

The chain couples TRBV12-3 or TRBV12-4 to TRBJ1-5; D unclear. This CDR3 has 9 residues. Trimming took 8 bases from V and 6 from J, leaving 2 bases between them. This CDR3 is CASGQPQHF. The CDR3 DNA reads TGTGCCAGCGGTCAGCCCCAGCATTTT.

This clone was recorded a few times. The V gene is TRBV25-1, the J gene TRBJ2-1; D may match TRBD1 or TRBD2 (6 bases each). CDR1 and CDR2 from the germline V gene are MGHDK and SYGVNS. V was pared by 2 bases and J by 8 bases, with 7 bases between. The CDR3 consists of 12 residues. The CDR3 protein is CASSERGDEQFF. CDR3 nucleotides: TGTGCCAGCAGTGAAAGGGGGGATGAGCAGTTCTTC.

The CDR3 reads CASSELAGSTDTQYF. The CDR3 DNA reads as TGTGCCAGCAGTGAATTAGCGGGCAGCACAGATACGCAGTATTTT. The rearrangement links TRBV6-1 to TRBJ2-3; 7 bases fit TRBD2. This CDR3 is 15 amino acids long. Looked up from germline, CDR1 is MNHNS and CDR2 is SASEGT. V was clipped by 2 bases and J by 0 bases; unmatched bases: 2.

The V and J genes are TRBV18 and TRBJ1-1; 9 bases fit TRBD1. With V trimmed by 3 bases and J by 2 bases, 7 bases remained unmatched. The CDR3 runs 16 residues. Germline assignment: CDR1 KGHSH and CDR2 LQKENI. The CDR3 region is CASSPQQGAVNTEAFF. The CDR3 nucleotides read TGTGCCAGCTCACCCCAACAGGGGGCCGTTAACACTGAAGCTTTCTTT.

V gene TRBV19 combines with J gene TRBJ1-2; D might be TRBD1 (5 bases). Germline-derived CDR1 and CDR2 are LNHDA and SQIVND (reference sequence). CDR3 size: 15 residues. The V end was cut by 4 bases, the J end by 3 bases, with 15 bases between. For the CDR3, the DNA is TGTGCCAGTAGTAGGGGAGGGGCGAAGTACTATGGCTACACCTTC. Protein product: CASSRGGAKYYGYTF. The full variable domain, with the rest looked up from reference TRBV19 and TRBJ1-2, is DGGITQSPKYLFRKEGQNVTLSCEQNLNHDAMYWYRQDPGQGLRLIYYSQIVNDFQKGDIAEGYSVSREKKESFPLTVTSAQKNPTAFYLCASSRGGAKYYGYTFGSGTRLTVV.

The V gene is TRBV5-6, the J gene TRBJ2-1; TRBD1 is a possible D gene (6 bases). The CDR3 sequence is 14 residues long. V was cut by 4 bases and J by 4 bases, with 12 bases left in between. Germline V gene data show CDR1 as SGHDT and CDR2 as YYEEEE. The CDR3 loop is CASSLGQFYNEQFF. The CDR3 nucleotides read TGTGCCAGCAGCCTAGGACAGTTTTACAATGAGCAGTTCTTC.

This rearrangement joins TRBV11-2 to TRBJ2-3; D is uncertain. Trimming removed 1 base at V and 4 bases at J, with 6 bases between. The CDR3 length is 13 residues. The germline gives CDR1 SGHAT, CDR2 FQNNGV. CDR3 sequence: CASSLGQSDTQYF. Written as DNA, the CDR3 is TGTGCCAGCAGCTTAGGGCAGTCAGATACGCAGTATTTT.

The V call is TRBV30, the J call TRBJ2-2; TRBD2 is a possible D gene (6 bases). Germline CDR1 reads GTSNPN; CDR2 reads SVGIG (reference sequence). V gave up 5 bases and J gave up 4 bases, with 14 bases separating them. This CDR3 has 14 amino acids. This chain's CDR3 is CAWCREVLTGELFF. As DNA, the CDR3 is TGTGCCTGGTGTAGGGAGGTCCTCACCGGGGAGCTGTTTTTT.

This clone was seen only a few times. V and J are TRBV3-1 (or the pseudogene TRBV3-2) and TRBJ2-2, with 10 bases identical to TRBD1. Per the germline V gene, CDR1 is LGHDT and CDR2 is YNNKEL (reference sequence). The CDR3 is made up of 14 amino acids. V was pared by 6 bases and J by 3 bases, with 1 base of the junction left unmatched. The CDR3 region has the DNA TGTGCCAGCAGGGGACAGGGGTACACCGGGGAGCTGTTTTTT. Protein: CASRGQGYTGELFF.

This sequence joins TRBV18 and TRBJ2-7, with D perhaps TRBD1 or TRBD2 (5 bases each). This CDR3 spans 13 amino acids. Germline V gives CDR1 KGHSH, CDR2 LQKENI. V gave up 5 bases and J gave up 1 base, with 9 bases separating them. CDR3 coding DNA: TGTGCCAGCTCAGAGGGACGATCCTACGAGCAGTACTTC. As protein: CASSEGRSYEQYF.

This sequence joins TRBV4-1 and TRBJ1-4, with D perhaps matching TRBD1 (6 bases). CDR3 size: 16 residues. Germline V lookup: CDR1 MGHRA, CDR2 YSYEKL. Between the trimmed V and J ends, which lost 1 base and 5 bases, there was a span of 14 bases. The CDR3 region is CASSQVAGDINEKLFF. CDR3 sequence (DNA): TGCGCCAGCAGCCAAGTTGCCGGGGACATAAATGAAAAACTGTTTTTT.

V and J are TRBV28 and TRBJ2-7; 15 bases line up with TRBD2. J gave up 0 bases and V 6 bases, and 6 bases lay outside the gene matches. Germline V gene data show CDR1 as MDHEN and CDR2 as SYDVKM. CDR3 length: 17 amino acids. For the CDR3, the DNA is TGTGCCAGCAGGGGGACTAGCGGGAGGAACAGCTCCTACGAGCAGTACTTC. The encoded protein is CASRGTSGRNSSYEQYF. The full variable domain, its missing parts supplied by reference TRBV28 and TRBJ2-7, is DVKVTQSSRYLVKRTGEKVFLECVQDMDHENMFWYRQDPGLGLRLIYFSYDVKMKEKGDIPEGYSVSREKKERFSLILESASTNQTSMYLCASRGTSGRNSSYEQYFGPGTRLTVT.

The chain couples TRBV19 to TRBJ1-1; D possibly corresponds to TRBD1 (6 bases). V lost 8 bases to trimming and J lost 0 bases, with 13 bases between them. The CDR3 covers 14 residues. CDR1 is LNHDA, CDR2 SQIVND, per germline (reference sequence). The CDR3 is CASGQGRLNTEAFF. The CDR3 bases are TGTGCCAGTGGCCAGGGGCGCTTGAACACTGAAGCTTTCTTT.

The gene calls are TRBV4-3 and TRBJ1-2, with 9 bases identical to TRBD1. V was clipped by 8 bases and J by 8 bases; unmatched bases: 12. CDR3 length equals 14 residues. Germline V lookup: CDR1 LGHNA, CDR2 YSLEER. The CDR3 region is CASGGPDRGGGYTF. The CDR3 DNA is TGCGCCAGCGGGGGACCGGACAGGGGTGGGGGCTACACCTTC.

The genes are TRBV30 and TRBJ1-4; D is perhaps TRBD1 (6 bases). Germline CDR1 is GTSNPN and CDR2 is SVGIG (reference sequence). The CDR3 loop spans 12 amino acids. Trimming took 1 base from V and 13 from J, leaving 13 bases between them. This chain's CDR3 is CAWSARQAALFF. Here the CDR3 DNA reads TGTGCCTGGAGTGCCAGACAGGCCGCACTGTTTTTT.

A remark on this clone: One end of the junction varies from germline; a read error may be responsible. The V gene is TRBV7-7, the J gene TRBJ2-2; 8 bases line up with TRBD1. CDR3 length: 13 amino acids. Germline CDR1 and CDR2: SSHAT and FNYEAQ (reference sequence). DNA for the CDR3: TGTGCTAGCAGCTTAGGACAGGGCGGGGAGCTGTTTTTT. Protein product: CASSLGQGGELFF.

V gene TRBV7-9 combines with J gene TRBJ2-1, with D uncertain. Germline CDR1 and CDR2: SEHNR and FQNEAQ (reference sequence). The CDR3 is 13 amino acids. With 2 bases removed from V and 8 bases from J, the gap between germline ends came to 10 bases. CDR3: CASSLSSEDEQFF. CDR3 DNA sequence: TGTGCCAGCAGCTTATCATCCGAGGATGAGCAGTTCTTC.

In DNA, the CDR3 is TGTGCCAGCAGTTTCAGGTTTAGAGGATCGAGGAGCTATGGCTACACCTTC. Translation gives CASSFRFRGSRSYGYTF. The chain links TRBV28 to TRBJ1-2; D gene unclear. Germline V gene data show CDR1 as MDHEN and CDR2 as SYDVKM. Trimming pared 3 bases from V and 4 bases from J, leaving 21 bases between. The CDR3 length is 17 residues.

This chain links TRBV19 with TRBJ1-6, with 7 bases that match TRBD1. Germline CDR1 and CDR2: LNHDA and SQIVND (reference sequence). Unmatched junction bases numbered 4, after V lost 5 bases and J lost 0 bases. CDR3 length: 16 amino acids. CDR3 sequence (DNA): TGTGCCAGTAGTCCAGGGGACAGCTCCTATAATTCACCCCTCCACTTT. Its protein product is CASSPGDSSYNSPLHF.

The chain is built from TRBV7-2 and TRBJ1-6; TRBD1 agrees at 7 bases. The V gene's germline CDR1 is SGHTA and CDR2 FQGNSA. Trimming took 5 bases from V and 5 from J; bases not matched to a gene: 6. CDR3 length: 15 amino acids. The CDR3 is CASSPVGTDNSPLHF. In nucleotides, the CDR3 is TGTGCCAGCAGCCCAGTCGGGACAGATAATTCACCCCTCCACTTT.